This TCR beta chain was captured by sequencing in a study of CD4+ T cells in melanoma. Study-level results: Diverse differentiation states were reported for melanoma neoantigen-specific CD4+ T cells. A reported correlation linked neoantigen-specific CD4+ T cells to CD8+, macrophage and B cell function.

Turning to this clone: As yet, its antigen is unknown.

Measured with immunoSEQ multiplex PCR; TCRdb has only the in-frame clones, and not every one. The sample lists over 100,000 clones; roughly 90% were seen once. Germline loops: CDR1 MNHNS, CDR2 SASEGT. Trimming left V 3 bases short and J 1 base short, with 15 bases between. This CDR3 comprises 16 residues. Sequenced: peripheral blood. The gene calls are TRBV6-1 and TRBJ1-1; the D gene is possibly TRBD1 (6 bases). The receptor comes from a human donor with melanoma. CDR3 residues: CASSDDWGRRNTEAFF. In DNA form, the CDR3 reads TGTGCCAGCAGTGATGACTGGGGGCGAAGGAACACTGAAGCTTTCTTT.